This T cell receptor beta chain was observed in a study of T-cell reconstitution after alpha-beta-depleted transplantation in children. Findings and caveats of the study: From surviving recipient T cells and thymic progenitors came the high day-60 TCRbeta diversity observed in some patients. One year after transplant, T-cell counts and diversity came mostly from newly produced T cells.

Unique molecular identifiers were incorporated into the prepared TCRbeta library. TCRdb analysed the PCR reads with MiXCR anew, one entry per CDR3 protein. Among about 220,000 distinct CDR3 sequences listed, around a sixth were seen once. The ends were cut back, 8 bases at V and 3 bases at J, with 15 bases in the middle. The CDR3 consists of 14 residues. Germline lookup yields CDR1 SGHRS and CDR2 YFSETQ. Comment on this clonotype: Its antigen is undetermined.

The TCR originated in a male patient aged 2 to 9 who had a stem cell transplant for acute lymphoblastic leukemia, so the T cells may come from the graft donor. The sample in question was PBMCs, mostly from graft donor cells, obtained 360 days after TCRalphabeta/CD19-depleted stem cell transplant. The chain has TRBV5-1 and TRBJ1-5, with unresolved D. The chain's CDR3 is CARGPVFPNQPQHF. The CDR3 nucleotides are TGCGCCAGGGGTCCGGTATTCCCCAATCAGCCCCAGCATTTT.